One and the same sample provided the 6 T cell receptor beta chains below, sequenced in a study of regulatory T cells in long-lasting Graves disease. Investigators prepared the TCR beta libraries by applying iRepertoire HTBI primers and Arm-PCR of CDR3 regions. TCRdb analysed the multiplex PCR reads with MiXCR anew, one entry per CDR3 protein. The profile shows approximately 380,000 distinct CDR3 sequences, 20% to 25% of them singletons. Time point here: persistent/refractory GD, antithyroid drugs over 5 years with positive TRAb. Making the TCR library involved RNA that had been extracted from PBMCs. The sequenced sample was peripheral blood mononuclear cells (PBMCs), obtained when the disease was refractory, from a patient treated with antithyroid drugs. The receptor source for this set is a female donor with Graves disease.

This clonotype came up many times. The V and J genes are TRBV5-1 and TRBJ1-1; no firm D call. The germline CDR1 and CDR2 sequences are SGHRS and YFSETQ. There are 15 residues in the CDR3. Trimming stripped 1 base from V and 4 bases from J, with 14 bases between. For the CDR3, the DNA is TGCGCCAGCAGCTTGACCACTGCAGGTAGCACTGAAGCTTTCTTT. As protein: CASSLTTAGSTEAFF.

This clonotype has at least ten counts. The chain's CDR3 is CASSLVSGRGEQYF. In DNA form, the CDR3 reads TGTGCCAGCAGTTTAGTCAGCGGGAGGGGCGAGCAGTACTTC. The chain carries TRBV12-3 or TRBV12-4 and TRBJ2-7; 10 bases map to TRBD2. The V and J ends lost 1 base and 6 bases, in that order; junction bases with no gene match: 3. This CDR3 has 14 residues.

There are many counts of this clonotype. This chain connects TRBV6-1 to TRBJ2-2; tentatively, D is TRBD2 (5 bases). V was clipped by 4 bases and J by 8 bases, with 17 bases between them. Germline lookup yields CDR1 MNHNS and CDR2 SASEGT. CDR3 length: 15 residues. DNA of the CDR3: TGTGCCAGCAGTGCCGCGGGTCCGGAGAGGGGGGAGCTGTTTTTT. Translating gives CASSAAGPERGELFF.

This clonotype occurred a few times. The genes are TRBV12-3 or TRBV12-4 and TRBJ2-7; D possibly corresponds to TRBD1 (6 bases). The CDR3 is 12 residues long. V was clipped by 6 bases and J by 6 bases, with 12 bases between them. The CDR3 here is CASRRGNGEQYF. As DNA, the CDR3 is TGTGCCAGCAGAAGGGGGAATGGCGAGCAGTACTTC.

Many counts were recorded for this clonotype. The CDR3, as DNA: TGTGCCAGCAGCCCGGGACGGACAAGTGTGCAGTACTTC. It encodes CASSPGRTSVQYF. The rearrangement joins TRBV28 to TRBJ2-7, with D possibly called TRBD1 or TRBD2 (5 bases each). The CDR3 is 13 residues long. The germline V gene encodes CDR1 MDHEN and CDR2 SYDVKM. V lost 6 bases and J 9 bases, leaving 18 bases between the germline ends. The variable domain in full, with the rest retrieved from reference TRBV28 and TRBJ2-7, is DVKVTQSSRYLVKRTGEKVFLECVQDMDHENMFWYRQDPGLGLRLIYFSYDVKMKEKGDIPEGYSVSREKKERFSLILESASTNQTSMYLCASSPGRTSVQYFGPGTRLTVT.

This clonotype was detected a few times. The chain recombines TRBV12-5 with TRBJ2-1; 9 bases are a match to TRBD1. V shed 0 bases, J shed 6 bases, and the junction held 6 bases outside the gene matches. The germline V gene encodes CDR1 LGHNT and CDR2 FRNRAP. The CDR3 loop spans 16 amino acids. This CDR3 reads CASGLVPGQGGNEQFF. CDR3 coding DNA: TGTGCTAGTGGTTTGGTACCGGGACAGGGAGGCAATGAGCAGTTCTTC.